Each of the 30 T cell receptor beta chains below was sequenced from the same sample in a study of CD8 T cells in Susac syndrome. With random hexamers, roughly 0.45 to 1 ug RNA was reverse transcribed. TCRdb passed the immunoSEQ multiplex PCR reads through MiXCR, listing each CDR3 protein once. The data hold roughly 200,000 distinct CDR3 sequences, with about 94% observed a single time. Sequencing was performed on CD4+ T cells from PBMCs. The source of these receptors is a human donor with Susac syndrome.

The DNA of the CDR3 is TGTGCCAGCAGCACCCCCGCCAGACAGGCTGACTCCTACGAGCAGTACTTC. Translation gives CASSTPARQADSYEQYF. This rearrangement joins TRBV7-8 to TRBJ2-7; D possibly corresponds to TRBD1 (6 bases). Trimming pared 5 bases from V and 0 bases from J, leaving 20 bases between. Germline-derived CDR1 and CDR2 are SGHVS and FQNEAQ. CDR3 length equals 17 residues.

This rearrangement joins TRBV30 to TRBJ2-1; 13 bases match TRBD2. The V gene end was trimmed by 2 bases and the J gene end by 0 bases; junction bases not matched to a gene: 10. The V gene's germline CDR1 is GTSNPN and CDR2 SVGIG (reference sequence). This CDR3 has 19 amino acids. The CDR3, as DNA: TGTGCCTGGAGTCCGACTAGCGGGAGGACCTGGAGCTCCTACAATGAGCAGTTCTTC. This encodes CAWSPTSGRTWSSYNEQFF.

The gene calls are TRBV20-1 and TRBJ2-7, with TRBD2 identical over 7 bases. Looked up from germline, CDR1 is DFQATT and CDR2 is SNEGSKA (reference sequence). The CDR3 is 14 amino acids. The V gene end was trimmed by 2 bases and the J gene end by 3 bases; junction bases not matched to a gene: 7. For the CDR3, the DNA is TGCAGTGCTAGATCCCCGGCTAGCGGCTACGAGCAGTACTTC. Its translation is CSARSPASGYEQYF.

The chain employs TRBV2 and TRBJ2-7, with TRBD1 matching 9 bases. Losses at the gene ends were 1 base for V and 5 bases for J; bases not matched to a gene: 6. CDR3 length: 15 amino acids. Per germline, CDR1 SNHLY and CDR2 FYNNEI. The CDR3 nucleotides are TGTGCCAGCAGTGAAGGGGGACAGGGTCTCGACGAGCAGTACTTC. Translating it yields CASSEGGQGLDEQYF.

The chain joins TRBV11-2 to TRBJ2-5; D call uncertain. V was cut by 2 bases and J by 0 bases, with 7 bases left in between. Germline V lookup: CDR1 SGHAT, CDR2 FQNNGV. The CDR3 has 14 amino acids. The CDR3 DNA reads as TGTGCCAGCAGCTTAAGAACGTACCAAGAGACCCAGTACTTC. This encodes CASSLRTYQETQYF.

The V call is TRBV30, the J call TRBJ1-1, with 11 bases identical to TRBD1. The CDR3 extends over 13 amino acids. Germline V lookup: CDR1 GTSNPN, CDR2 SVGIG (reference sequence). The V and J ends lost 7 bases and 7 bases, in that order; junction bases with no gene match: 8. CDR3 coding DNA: TGTGCCTCCCGGGACAGGGGGACGAGTGAAGCTTTCTTT. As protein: CASRDRGTSEAFF.

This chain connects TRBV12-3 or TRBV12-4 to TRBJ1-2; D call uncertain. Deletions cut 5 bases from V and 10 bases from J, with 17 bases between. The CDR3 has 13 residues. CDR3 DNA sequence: TGTGCCAGCAGTCCCGCGGATGGCGTGGTCTACACCTTC. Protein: CASSPADGVVYTF.

The CDR3 loop is CASSQWGRGGTGELFF. The CDR3 region has the DNA TGCGCCAGCAGCCAATGGGGTAGGGGGGGCACCGGGGAGCTGTTTTTT. This sequence joins TRBV4-1 and TRBJ2-2; a possible D gene is TRBD2 (7 bases). V dropped 2 bases and J dropped 4 bases, with 14 bases sitting between them. This CDR3 has 16 amino acids. Germline V CDR1 and CDR2: MGHRA, YSYEKL.

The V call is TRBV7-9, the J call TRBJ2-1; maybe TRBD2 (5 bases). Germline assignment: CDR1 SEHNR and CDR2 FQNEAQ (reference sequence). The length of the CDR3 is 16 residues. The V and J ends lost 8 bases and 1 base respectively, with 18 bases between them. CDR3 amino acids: CASPPRGRASYNEQFF. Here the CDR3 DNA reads TGTGCCAGCCCCCCTCGAGGGAGAGCGTCCTACAATGAGCAGTTCTTC.

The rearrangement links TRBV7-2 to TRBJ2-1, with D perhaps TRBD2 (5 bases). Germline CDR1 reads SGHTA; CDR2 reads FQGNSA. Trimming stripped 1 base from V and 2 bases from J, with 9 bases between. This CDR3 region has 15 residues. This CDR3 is CASSLEGETYNEQFF. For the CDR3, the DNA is TGTGCCAGCAGCTTAGAGGGAGAGACCTACAATGAGCAGTTCTTC.

CDR3 region: CASSSTSGRHEQYF. For the CDR3, the DNA is TGTGCCAGCAGCTCGACTAGCGGGCGTCACGAGCAGTACTTC. This rearrangement joins TRBV11-2 to TRBJ2-7, with 10 positions matching TRBD2. The CDR3 length is 14 residues. V trimming: 4 bases; J trimming: 5 bases; junction bases outside the gene matches: 5. Germline V gene lookup returns CDR1 SGHAT and CDR2 FQNNGV.

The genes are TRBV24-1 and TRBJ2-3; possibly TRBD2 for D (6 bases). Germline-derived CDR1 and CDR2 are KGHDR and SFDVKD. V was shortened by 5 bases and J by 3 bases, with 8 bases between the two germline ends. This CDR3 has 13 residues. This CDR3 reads CATSVGGTDTQYF. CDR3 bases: TGTGCCACCAGTGTGGGGGGAACAGATACGCAGTATTTT.

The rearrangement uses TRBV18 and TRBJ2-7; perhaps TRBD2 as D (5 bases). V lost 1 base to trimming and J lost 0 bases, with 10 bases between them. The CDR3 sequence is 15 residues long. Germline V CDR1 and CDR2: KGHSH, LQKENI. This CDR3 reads CASSPLDSNSYEQYF. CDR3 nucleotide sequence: TGTGCCAGCTCACCACTGGACTCAAACTCCTACGAGCAGTACTTC.

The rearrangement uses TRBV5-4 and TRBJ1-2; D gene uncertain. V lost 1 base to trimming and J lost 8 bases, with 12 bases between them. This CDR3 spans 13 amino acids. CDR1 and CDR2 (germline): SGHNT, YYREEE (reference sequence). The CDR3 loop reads CASSLSEGDGYTF. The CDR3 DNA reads TGTGCCAGCAGCTTGAGTGAGGGCGACGGCTACACCTTC. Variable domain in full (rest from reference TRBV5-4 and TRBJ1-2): ETGVTQSPTHLIKTRGQQVTLRCSSQSGHNTVSWYQQALGQGPQFIFQYYREEENGRGNFPPRFSGLQFPNYSSELNVNALELDDSALYLCASSLSEGDGYTFGSGTRLTVV.

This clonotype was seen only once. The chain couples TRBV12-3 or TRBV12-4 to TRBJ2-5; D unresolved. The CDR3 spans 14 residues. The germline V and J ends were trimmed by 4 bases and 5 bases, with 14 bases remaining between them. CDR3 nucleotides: TGTGCCAGCAGTTCCAATATCGTTTTGGAGACCCAGTACTTC. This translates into CASSSNIVLETQYF.

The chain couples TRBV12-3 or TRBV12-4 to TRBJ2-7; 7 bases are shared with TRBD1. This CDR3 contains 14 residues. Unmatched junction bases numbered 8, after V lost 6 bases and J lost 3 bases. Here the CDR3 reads CASSPGQENYEQYF. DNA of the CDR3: TGTGCCAGCAGCCCCGGACAGGAAAACTACGAGCAGTACTTC.

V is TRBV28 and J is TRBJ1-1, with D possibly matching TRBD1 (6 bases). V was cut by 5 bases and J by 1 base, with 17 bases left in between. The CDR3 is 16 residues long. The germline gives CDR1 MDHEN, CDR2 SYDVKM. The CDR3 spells CASSPGGSRSNTEAFF. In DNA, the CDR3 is TGTGCCAGCAGTCCTGGGGGCTCCCGATCGAACACTGAAGCTTTCTTT.

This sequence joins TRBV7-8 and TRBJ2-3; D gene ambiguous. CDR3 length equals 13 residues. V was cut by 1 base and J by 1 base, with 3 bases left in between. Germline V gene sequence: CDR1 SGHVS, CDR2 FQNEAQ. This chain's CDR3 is CASSLEGTDTQYF. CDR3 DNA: TGTGCCAGCAGCTTAGAGGGCACAGATACGCAGTATTTT.

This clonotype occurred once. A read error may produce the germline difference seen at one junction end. DNA for the CDR3: TGTGCCAGCAGTCTAGCGGGAGGAGATTACGAGCAGTACTTC. Its protein product is CASSLAGGDYEQYF. The J gene is TRBJ2-7, the V gene TRBV12-3 or TRBV12-4; 11 bases map to TRBD2. The length of the CDR3 is 14 residues.

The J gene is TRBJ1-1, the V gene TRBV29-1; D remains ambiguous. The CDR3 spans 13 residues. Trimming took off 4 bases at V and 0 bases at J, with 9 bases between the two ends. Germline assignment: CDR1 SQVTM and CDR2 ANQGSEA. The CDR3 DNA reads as TGCAGCGTTGTTAGAAGTATGAACACTGAAGCTTTCTTT. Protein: CSVVRSMNTEAFF.

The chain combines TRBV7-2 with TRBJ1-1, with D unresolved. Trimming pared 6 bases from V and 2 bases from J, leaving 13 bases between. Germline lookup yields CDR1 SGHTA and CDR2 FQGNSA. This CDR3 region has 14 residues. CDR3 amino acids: CASSQVTTNTEAFF. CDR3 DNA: TGTGCCAGCAGTCAAGTTACTACTAACACTGAAGCTTTCTTT.

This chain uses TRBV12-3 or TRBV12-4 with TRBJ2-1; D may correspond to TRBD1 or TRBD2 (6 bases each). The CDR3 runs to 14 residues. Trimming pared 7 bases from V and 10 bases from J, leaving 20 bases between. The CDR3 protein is CASTLLGASEEQFF. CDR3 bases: TGTGCCAGCACCCTCCTGGGGGCTAGCGAGGAGCAGTTCTTC.

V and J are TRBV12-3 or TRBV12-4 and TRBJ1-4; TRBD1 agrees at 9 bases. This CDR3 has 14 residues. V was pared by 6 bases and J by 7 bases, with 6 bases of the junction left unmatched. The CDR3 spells CASSRQGDGEKLFF. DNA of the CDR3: TGTGCCAGCAGCAGACAGGGGGACGGTGAAAAACTGTTTTTT.

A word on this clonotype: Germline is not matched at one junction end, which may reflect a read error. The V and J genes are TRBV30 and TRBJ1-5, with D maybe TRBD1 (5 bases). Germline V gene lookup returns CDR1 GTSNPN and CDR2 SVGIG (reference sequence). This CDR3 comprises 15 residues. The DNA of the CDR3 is TGTGCCTGGAGTTCGGGGGATCCGGGTCTTCAGGCCCAGCATTTT. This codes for CAWSSGDPGLQAQHF. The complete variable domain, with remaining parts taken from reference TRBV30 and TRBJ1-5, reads SQTIHQWPATLVQPVGSPLSLECTVEGTSNPNLYWYRQAAGRGLQLLFYSVGIGQISSEVPQNLSASRPQDRQFILSSKKLLLSDSGFYLCAWSSGDPGLQAQHFGDGTRLSIL.

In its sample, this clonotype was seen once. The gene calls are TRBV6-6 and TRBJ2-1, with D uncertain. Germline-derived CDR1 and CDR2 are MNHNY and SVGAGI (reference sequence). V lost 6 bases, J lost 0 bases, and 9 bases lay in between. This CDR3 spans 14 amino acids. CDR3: CASRPLSSYNEQFF. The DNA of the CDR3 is TGTGCCAGCAGACCATTGAGCTCCTACAATGAGCAGTTCTTC.

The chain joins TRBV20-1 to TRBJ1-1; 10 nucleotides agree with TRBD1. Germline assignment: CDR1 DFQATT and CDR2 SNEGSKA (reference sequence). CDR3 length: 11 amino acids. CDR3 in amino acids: CNDGTGDEAFF. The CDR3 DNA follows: TGCAACGACGGGACAGGGGATGAAGCTTTCTTT.

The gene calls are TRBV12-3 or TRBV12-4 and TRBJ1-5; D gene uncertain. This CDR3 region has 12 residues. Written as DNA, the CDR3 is TGTGCGACGAGTAGAAGCAATCAGCCCCAGCATTTT. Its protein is CATSRSNQPQHF.

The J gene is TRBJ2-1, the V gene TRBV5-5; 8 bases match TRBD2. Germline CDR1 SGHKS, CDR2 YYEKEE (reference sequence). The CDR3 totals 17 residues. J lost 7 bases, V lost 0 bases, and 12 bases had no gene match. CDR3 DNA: TGTGCCAGCAGCTTGGGGCCTTTGACGGGGGGGCAGAATGAGCAGTTCTTC. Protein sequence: CASSLGPLTGGQNEQFF.

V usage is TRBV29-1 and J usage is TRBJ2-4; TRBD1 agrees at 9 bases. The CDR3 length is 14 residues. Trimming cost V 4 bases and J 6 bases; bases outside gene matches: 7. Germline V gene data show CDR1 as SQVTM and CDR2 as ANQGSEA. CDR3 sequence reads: CSVVLGQGINIQYF. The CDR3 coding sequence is TGCAGCGTTGTCTTGGGACAGGGTATAAACATTCAGTACTTC.

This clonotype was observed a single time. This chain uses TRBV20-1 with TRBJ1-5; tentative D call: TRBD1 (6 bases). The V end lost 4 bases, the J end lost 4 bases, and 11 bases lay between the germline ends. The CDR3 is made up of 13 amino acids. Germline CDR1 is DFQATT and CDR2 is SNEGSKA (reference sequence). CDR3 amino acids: CSAIHRANQPQHF. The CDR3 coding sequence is TGCAGTGCTATACACAGGGCGAATCAGCCCCAGCATTTT.